This T cell receptor (beta chain) appears in the sequencing data of a study of blood T cell repertoires in COVID-19. Looking at the study overall: The study drew acute and convalescent COVID-19 samples from the United States, Italy and Spain.

CDR3 length equals 14 residues. V shed 0 bases and J 6 bases; nucleotides not matched to a gene: 4. Germline CDR1 is MGHRA and CDR2 is YSYEKL. Per the original methods: Reference gene primers were amplified, and this amplification served to estimate nucleated cell counts. Assay: immunoSEQ multiplex PCR; the TCRdb copy retains only in-frame clones and omits some. The V and J calls and clone size come from that table; D and trimming were worked out from the DNA. The table records 70,000 to 95,000 clones, just under 85% of them present only once. The TCR was taken from a woman in her 70s with active or convalescent COVID-19. This chain connects TRBV4-1 to TRBJ2-7; 8 nucleotides agree with TRBD1. Sample: peripheral blood. The CDR3 is CASSQDRGRGEQYF. The CDR3 DNA is TGCGCCAGCAGCCAAGACAGGGGGCGCGGCGAGCAGTACTTC.